This T cell receptor (beta chain) comes out of a study of cytomegalovirus exposure and HLA in healthy donors. Nominally healthy donors were sampled, though unrecorded immune exposures were likely. The PCR made use of 60 Vbeta and 13 Jbeta primers. Clones were sequenced by immunoSEQ multiplex PCR, and TCRdb holds only the in-frame ones, with some missing. This table has some 180,000 clones, 65% to 85% appearing once. The clonotype originates from a girl aged 10 to 17 in good health and CMV-seropositive. The sequenced material came from PBMCs.

The CDR3 loop reads CASSPQGLGTEAFF. CDR3 sequence (DNA): TGTGCCAGCAGTCCACAGGGGTTAGGCACTGAAGCTTTCTTT. The rearrangement joins TRBV27 to TRBJ1-1, with 7 nucleotides matching TRBD1. The CDR3 is 14 amino acids. Germline CDR1 and CDR2: MNHEY and SMNVEV (reference sequence). The V gene end was trimmed by 5 bases and the J gene end by 4 bases; junction bases not matched to a gene: 7.